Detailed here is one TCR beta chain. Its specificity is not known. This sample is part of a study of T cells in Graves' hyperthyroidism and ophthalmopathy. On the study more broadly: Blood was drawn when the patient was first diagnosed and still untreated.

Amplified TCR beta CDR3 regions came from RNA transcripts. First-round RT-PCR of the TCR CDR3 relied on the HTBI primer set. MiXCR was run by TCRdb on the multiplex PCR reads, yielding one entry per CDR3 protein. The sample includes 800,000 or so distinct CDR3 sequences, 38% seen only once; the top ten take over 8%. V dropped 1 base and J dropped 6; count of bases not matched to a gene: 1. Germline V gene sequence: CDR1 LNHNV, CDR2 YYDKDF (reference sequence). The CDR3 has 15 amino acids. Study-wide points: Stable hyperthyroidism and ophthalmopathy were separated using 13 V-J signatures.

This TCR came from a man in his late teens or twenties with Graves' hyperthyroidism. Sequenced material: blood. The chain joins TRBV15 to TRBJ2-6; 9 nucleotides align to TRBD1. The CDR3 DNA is TGTGCCACCAGCAGAGGACAGGGGGTGGCCAACGTCCTGACTTTC. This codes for CATSRGQGVANVLTF. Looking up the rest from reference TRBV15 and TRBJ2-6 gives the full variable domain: DAMVIQNPRYQVTQFGKPVTLSCSQTLNHNVMYWYQQKSSQAPKLLFHYYDKDFNNEADTPDNFQSRRPNTSFCFLDIRSPGLGDTAMYLCATSRGQGVANVLTFGAGSRLTVL.